This T cell receptor (beta chain) was retrieved from a study of blood T cell repertoires in COVID-19. Study as a whole: Italy, Spain and the United States were the sources of the convalescent and acute COVID-19 samples. PBMCs, B-cell-depleted T cells, or T cells were the source of the cDNA or gDNA that made up the material.

Source study methods: The assay estimated nucleated cells by amplifying reference gene primers. The method was immunoSEQ multiplex PCR; TCRdb's version includes in-frame clones alone and lacks a portion of them. The V and J calls and clone size are taken from that table; D and trimming were inferred from the DNA. The sample records around 430,000 clones, roughly 88% being singletons. There are 11 residues in the CDR3. The V segment lost 5 bases and the J segment 14 bases; nucleotides outside the gene matches: 6. CDR1 SEHNR and CDR2 FQNEAQ come from the germline V gene (reference sequence). One Seattle source followed patients from active infection through their disease course.

Sequenced: peripheral blood. The chain is built from TRBV7-9 and TRBJ2-1, with TRBD2 matching 7 bases. The sequence was obtained from a woman aged 45 to 65 with COVID-19, enrolled during active disease. CDR3 nucleotide sequence: TGTGCCAGCAGCATTGCCGGGACTAAGTTCTTC. Encoded protein: CASSIAGTKFF.